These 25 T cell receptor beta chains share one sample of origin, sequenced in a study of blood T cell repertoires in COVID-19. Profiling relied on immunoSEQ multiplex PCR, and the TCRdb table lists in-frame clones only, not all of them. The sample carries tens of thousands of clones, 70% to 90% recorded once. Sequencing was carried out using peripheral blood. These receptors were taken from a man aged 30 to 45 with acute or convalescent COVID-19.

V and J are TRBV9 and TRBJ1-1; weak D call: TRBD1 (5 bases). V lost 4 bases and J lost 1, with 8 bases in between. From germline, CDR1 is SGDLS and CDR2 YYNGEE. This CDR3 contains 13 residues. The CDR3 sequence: CASSMQGNTEAFF. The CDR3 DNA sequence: TGTGCCAGCAGCATGCAGGGGAACACTGAAGCTTTCTTT.

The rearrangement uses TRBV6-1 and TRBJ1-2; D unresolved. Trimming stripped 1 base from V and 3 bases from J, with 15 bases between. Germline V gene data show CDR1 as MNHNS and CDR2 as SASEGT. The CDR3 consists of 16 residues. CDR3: CASSEEFGGGYYGYTF. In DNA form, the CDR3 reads TGTGCCAGCAGTGAAGAGTTCGGCGGAGGGTACTATGGCTACACCTTC.

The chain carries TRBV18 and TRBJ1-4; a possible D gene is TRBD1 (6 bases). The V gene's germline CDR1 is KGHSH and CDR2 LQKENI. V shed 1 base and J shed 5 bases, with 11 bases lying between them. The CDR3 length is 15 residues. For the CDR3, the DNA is TGTGCCAGCTCACCACAGGAAGGGGGAAATGAAAAACTGTTTTTT. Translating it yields CASSPQEGGNEKLFF.

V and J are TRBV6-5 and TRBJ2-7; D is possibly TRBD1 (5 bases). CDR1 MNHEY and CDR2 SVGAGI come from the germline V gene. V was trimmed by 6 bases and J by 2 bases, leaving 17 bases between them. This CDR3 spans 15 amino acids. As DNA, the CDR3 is TGTGCCAGCAGCCGATCCCTTCAGGGAACCTACGAGCAGTACTTC. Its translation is CASSRSLQGTYEQYF.

CDR3 bases: TGTGCCAGTAGTTCCACACAGGGGTTCACCGGGGAGCTGTTTTTT. This encodes CASSSTQGFTGELFF. This chain connects TRBV19 to TRBJ2-2, with TRBD1 matching 7 bases. The CDR3 loop spans 15 amino acids. Germline assignment: CDR1 LNHDA and CDR2 SQIVND (reference sequence). The ends lost 5 bases at V and 4 bases at J; junction bases unmatched: 7. Using reference TRBV19 and TRBJ2-2 for the parts outside the CDR3, the full variable domain is DGGITQSPKYLFRKEGQNVTLSCEQNLNHDAMYWYRQDPGQGLRLIYYSQIVNDFQKGDIAEGYSVSREKKESFPLTVTSAQKNPTAFYLCASSSTQGFTGELFFGEGSRLTVL.

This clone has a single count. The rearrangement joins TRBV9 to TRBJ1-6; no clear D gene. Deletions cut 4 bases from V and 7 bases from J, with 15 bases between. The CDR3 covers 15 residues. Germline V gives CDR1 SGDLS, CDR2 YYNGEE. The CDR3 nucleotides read TGTGCCAGCAGCCTCAACTGGGGAGAAAATTCACCCCTCCACTTT. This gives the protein CASSLNWGENSPLHF.

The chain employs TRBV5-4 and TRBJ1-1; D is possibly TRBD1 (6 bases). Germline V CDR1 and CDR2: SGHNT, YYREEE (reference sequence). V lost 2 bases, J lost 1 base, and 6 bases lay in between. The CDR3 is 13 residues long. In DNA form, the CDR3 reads TGTGCCAGCAGCTTAGGGGGGAACACTGAAGCTTTCTTT. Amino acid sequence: CASSLGGNTEAFF.

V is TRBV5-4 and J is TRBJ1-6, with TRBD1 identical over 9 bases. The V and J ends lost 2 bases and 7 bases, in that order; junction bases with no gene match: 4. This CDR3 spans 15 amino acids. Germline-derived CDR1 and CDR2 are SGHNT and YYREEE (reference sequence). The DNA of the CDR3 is TGTGCCAGCAGCTTAAAAGGGACAGGGAATTCACCCCTCCACTTT. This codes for CASSLKGTGNSPLHF. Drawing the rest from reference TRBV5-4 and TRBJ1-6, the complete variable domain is ETGVTQSPTHLIKTRGQQVTLRCSSQSGHNTVSWYQQALGQGPQFIFQYYREEENGRGNFPPRFSGLQFPNYSSELNVNALELDDSALYLCASSLKGTGNSPLHFGNGTRLTVT.

The CDR3 spells CASSQGDTDNTEAFF. The CDR3 DNA reads TGTGCCAGCAGCCAAGGGGACACAGATAACACTGAAGCTTTCTTT. This sequence joins TRBV4-2 and TRBJ1-1, with D possibly being TRBD1 (6 bases). Trimming removed 1 base at V and 2 bases at J, with 11 bases between. The CDR3 sequence is 15 residues long. CDR1 LGHNA and CDR2 YNFKEQ come from the germline V gene.

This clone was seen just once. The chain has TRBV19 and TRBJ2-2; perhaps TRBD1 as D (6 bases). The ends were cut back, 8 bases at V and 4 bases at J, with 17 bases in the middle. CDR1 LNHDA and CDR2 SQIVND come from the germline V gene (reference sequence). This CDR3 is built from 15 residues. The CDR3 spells CASGQPRLSTGELFF. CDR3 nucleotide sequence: TGTGCCAGTGGACAGCCCCGACTTTCCACCGGGGAGCTGTTTTTT. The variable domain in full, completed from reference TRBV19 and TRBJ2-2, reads DGGITQSPKYLFRKEGQNVTLSCEQNLNHDAMYWYRQDPGQGLRLIYYSQIVNDFQKGDIAEGYSVSREKKESFPLTVTSAQKNPTAFYLCASGQPRLSTGELFFGEGSRLTVL.

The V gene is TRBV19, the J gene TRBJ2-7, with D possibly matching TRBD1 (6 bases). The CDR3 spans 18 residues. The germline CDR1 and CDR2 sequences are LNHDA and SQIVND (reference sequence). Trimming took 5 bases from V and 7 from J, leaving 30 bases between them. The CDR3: CASSHSASDLRGIVEQYF. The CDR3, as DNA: TGTGCCAGTAGTCACTCTGCTTCAGACCTAAGGGGGATAGTAGAGCAGTACTTC. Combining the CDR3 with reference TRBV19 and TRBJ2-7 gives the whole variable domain DGGITQSPKYLFRKEGQNVTLSCEQNLNHDAMYWYRQDPGQGLRLIYYSQIVNDFQKGDIAEGYSVSREKKESFPLTVTSAQKNPTAFYLCASSHSASDLRGIVEQYFGPGTRLTVT.

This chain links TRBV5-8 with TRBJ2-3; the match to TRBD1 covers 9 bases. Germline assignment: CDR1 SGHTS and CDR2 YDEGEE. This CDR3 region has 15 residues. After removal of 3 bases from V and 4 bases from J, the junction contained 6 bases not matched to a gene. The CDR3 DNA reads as TGTGCCAGCAGCTCGGGGGACAGGGTGGCAGATACGCAGTATTTT. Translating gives CASSSGDRVADTQYF.

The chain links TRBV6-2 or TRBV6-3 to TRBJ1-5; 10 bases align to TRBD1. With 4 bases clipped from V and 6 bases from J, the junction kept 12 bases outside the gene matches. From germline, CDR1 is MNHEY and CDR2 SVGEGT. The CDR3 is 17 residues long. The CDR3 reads CASSSPPGTGASQPQHF. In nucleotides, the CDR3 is TGTGCCAGCAGTTCACCCCCCGGGACAGGGGCCAGTCAGCCCCAGCATTTT.

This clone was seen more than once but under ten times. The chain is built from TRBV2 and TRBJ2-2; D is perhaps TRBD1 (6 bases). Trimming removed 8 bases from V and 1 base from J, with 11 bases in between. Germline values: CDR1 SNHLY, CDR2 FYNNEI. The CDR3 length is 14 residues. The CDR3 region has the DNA TGTGCCAGCTCCCTACAGGGGAACACCGGGGAGCTGTTTTTT. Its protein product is CASSLQGNTGELFF.

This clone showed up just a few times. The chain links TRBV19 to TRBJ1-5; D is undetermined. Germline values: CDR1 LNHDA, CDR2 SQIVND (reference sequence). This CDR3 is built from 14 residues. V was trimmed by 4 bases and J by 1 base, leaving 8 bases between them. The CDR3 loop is CASSNSPSNQPQHF. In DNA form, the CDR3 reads TGTGCCAGTAGTAACAGCCCCAGCAATCAGCCCCAGCATTTT.

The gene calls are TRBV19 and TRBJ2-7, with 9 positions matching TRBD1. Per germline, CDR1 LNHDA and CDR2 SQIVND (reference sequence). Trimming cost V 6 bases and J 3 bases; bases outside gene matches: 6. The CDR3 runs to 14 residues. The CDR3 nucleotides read TGTGCCAGTAGCCTGACAGGGGGAATCTACGAGCAGTACTTC. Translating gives CASSLTGGIYEQYF.

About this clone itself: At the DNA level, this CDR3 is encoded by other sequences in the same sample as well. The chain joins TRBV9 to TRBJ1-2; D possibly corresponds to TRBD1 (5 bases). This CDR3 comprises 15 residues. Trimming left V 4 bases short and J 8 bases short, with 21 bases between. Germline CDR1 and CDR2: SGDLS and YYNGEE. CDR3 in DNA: TGTGCCAGCAGCTTAAGACAGCACCTCGGGTACGGCTACACCTTC. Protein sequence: CASSLRQHLGYGYTF.

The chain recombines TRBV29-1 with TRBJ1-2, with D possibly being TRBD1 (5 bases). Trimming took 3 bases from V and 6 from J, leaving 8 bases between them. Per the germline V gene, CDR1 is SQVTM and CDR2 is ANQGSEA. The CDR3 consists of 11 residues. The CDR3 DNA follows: TGCAGCGTTGACGGGGGGGATGGCTACACCTTC. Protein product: CSVDGGDGYTF.

In DNA form, the CDR3 reads TGTGCCAGCACCATACGAAACCGAGGTCTCCCGCAGTACTTC. The encoded protein is CASTIRNRGLPQYF. V gene TRBV2 combines with J gene TRBJ2-7, with D hard to call. Germline CDR1 and CDR2: SNHLY and FYNNEI. Trimming pared 7 bases from V and 9 bases from J, leaving 22 bases between. This CDR3 is built from 14 residues.

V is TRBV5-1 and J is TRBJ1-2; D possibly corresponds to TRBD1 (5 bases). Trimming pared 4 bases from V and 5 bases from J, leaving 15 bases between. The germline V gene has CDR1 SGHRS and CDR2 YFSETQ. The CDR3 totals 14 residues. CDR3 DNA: TGCGCCAGCAGCCCGGAGGGACTTCGGTATGGCTACACCTTC. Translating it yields CASSPEGLRYGYTF.

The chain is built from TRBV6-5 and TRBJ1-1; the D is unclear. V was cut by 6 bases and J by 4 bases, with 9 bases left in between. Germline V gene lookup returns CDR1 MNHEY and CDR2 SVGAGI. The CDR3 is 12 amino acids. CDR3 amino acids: CASRSLGTEAFF. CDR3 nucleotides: TGTGCCAGCAGATCCCTCGGCACTGAAGCTTTCTTT.

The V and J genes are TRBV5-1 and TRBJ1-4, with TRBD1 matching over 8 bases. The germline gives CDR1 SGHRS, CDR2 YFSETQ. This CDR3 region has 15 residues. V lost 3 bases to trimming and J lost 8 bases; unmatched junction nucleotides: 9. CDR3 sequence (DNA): TGCGCCAGCAGCTACAGACAGGGGTCTGGCGAAAAACTGTTTTTT. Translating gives CASSYRQGSGEKLFF.

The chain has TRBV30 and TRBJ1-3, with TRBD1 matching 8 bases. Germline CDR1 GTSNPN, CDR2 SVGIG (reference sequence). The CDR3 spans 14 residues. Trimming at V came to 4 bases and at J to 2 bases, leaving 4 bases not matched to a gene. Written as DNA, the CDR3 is TGTGCCTGGATTGGACAGGGAGCTGGAAACACCATATATTTT. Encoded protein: CAWIGQGAGNTIYF.

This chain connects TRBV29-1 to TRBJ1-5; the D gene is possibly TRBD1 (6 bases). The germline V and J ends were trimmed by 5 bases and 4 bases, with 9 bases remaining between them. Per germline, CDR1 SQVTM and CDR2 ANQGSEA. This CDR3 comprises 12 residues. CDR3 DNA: TGCAGCGTTAAGGACAGTAATCAGCCCCAGCATTTT. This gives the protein CSVKDSNQPQHF. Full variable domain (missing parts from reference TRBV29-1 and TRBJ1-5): SAVISQKPSRDICQRGTSLTIQCQVDSQVTMMFWYRQQPGQSLTLIATANQGSEATYESGFVIDKFPISRPNLTFSTLTVSNMSPEDSSIYLCSVKDSNQPQHFGDGTRLSIL.

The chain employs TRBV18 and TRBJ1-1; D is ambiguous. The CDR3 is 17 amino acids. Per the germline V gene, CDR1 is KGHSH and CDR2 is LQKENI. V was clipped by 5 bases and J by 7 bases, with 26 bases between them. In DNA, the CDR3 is TGTGCCAGCTCATCGCAATTATCCGCTTTGGGAGCAAGTGAAGCTTTCTTT. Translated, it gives CASSSQLSALGASEAFF.